These 31 T cell receptor beta chains were sequenced from one sample in a study of human T cells and chemical hapten exposure. Time point here: pre-sensitization, week 0. Described treatment: therapeutic diphenylcyclopropenone sensitization with weekly scalp DPC. Each CDR3 protein gets one entry after TCRdb re-called the RACE reads with MiXCR. The data show 200,000 to 300,000 distinct CDR3 sequences, approximately 8.6% seen once. Material: whole blood, obtained in connection with sensitization to the hapten diphenylcyclopropenone (DPC). Receptors were obtained from a middle-aged woman with alopecia areata. Some clones in this sample may be carry-over from other donors' samples.

V usage is TRBV20-1 and J usage is TRBJ1-2, with 8 bases lining up with TRBD1. In germline, CDR1 is DFQATT, CDR2 SNEGSKA (reference sequence). This CDR3 comprises 13 residues. Trimming cost V 4 bases and J 4 bases; bases outside gene matches: 5. The CDR3 loop reads CSAIRGLVYGYTF. CDR3 nucleotides: TGCAGTGCTATCAGGGGGCTGGTCTATGGCTACACCTTC.

In this sample, this clonotype turned up a few times. The CDR3 is CASSPESQQYF. CDR3 bases: TGTGCCAGCAGCCCAGAGAGTCAGCAGTACTTC. The chain is built from TRBV12-3 or TRBV12-4 and TRBJ2-7; D is uncertain. This CDR3 is built from 11 residues. V lost 6 bases to trimming and J lost 8 bases, with 11 bases between them.

The genes are TRBV4-1 and TRBJ2-4; D gene uncertain. From germline, CDR1 is MGHRA and CDR2 YSYEKL. The CDR3 has 14 amino acids. The ends were cut back, 0 bases at V and 6 bases at J, with 9 bases in the middle. CDR3 in amino acids: CASSQDPGVNIQYF. The CDR3 nucleotides are TGCGCCAGCAGCCAAGATCCAGGCGTAAACATTCAGTACTTC.

This clonotype was detected a few times. The chain is built from TRBV28 and TRBJ1-5, with a tentative D call TRBD1 (6 bases). Trimming shortened V by 6 bases and J by 6 bases, and 12 bases separated the two germline ends. The CDR3 consists of 13 residues. CDR1 is MDHEN and CDR2 is SYDVKM in the germline V gene. CDR3 DNA: TGTGCCAGCAGCTGGGGGGCGGCTCAGCCCCAGCATTTT. Encoded protein: CASSWGAAQPQHF. Drawing the rest from reference TRBV28 and TRBJ1-5, the complete variable domain is DVKVTQSSRYLVKRTGEKVFLECVQDMDHENMFWYRQDPGLGLRLIYFSYDVKMKEKGDIPEGYSVSREKKERFSLILESASTNQTSMYLCASSWGAAQPQHFGDGTRLSIL.

The chain has TRBV24-1 and TRBJ2-1; no firm D call. This CDR3 spans 17 amino acids. Trimming took 5 bases from V and 2 from J, leaving 18 bases between them. The germline gives CDR1 KGHDR, CDR2 SFDVKD. CDR3 sequence (DNA): TGTGCCACCAGTGCGAAAACAACGCTCACCACCTACAATGAGCAGTTCTTC. Residues: CATSAKTTLTTYNEQFF.

In its sample, this clonotype was seen a few times. This chain joins TRBV2 and TRBJ2-5, with a weak D call TRBD1 (6 bases). Trimming took 4 bases from V and 3 from J, leaving 9 bases between them. CDR3 length: 13 amino acids. The germline V gene encodes CDR1 SNHLY and CDR2 FYNNEI. The CDR3 region is CASSGDNKETQYF. In nucleotides, the CDR3 is TGTGCCAGCAGTGGGGACAACAAAGAGACCCAGTACTTC.

The CDR3 region is CASRTTGTTGTDTQYF. The DNA of the CDR3 is TGTGCCAGCAGGACAACCGGGACTACGGGCACAGATACGCAGTATTTT. The V and J genes are TRBV12-3 or TRBV12-4 and TRBJ2-3; 7 bases fit TRBD2. The CDR3 extends over 16 amino acids. V lost 6 bases, J lost 1 base, and 10 bases stayed unmatched.

This clonotype occurred a few times. The chain links TRBV7-2 to TRBJ2-1; 7 nucleotides agree with TRBD2. Germline V CDR1 and CDR2: SGHTA, FQGNSA. V lost 2 bases and J lost 0; bases outside the gene matches: 13. The CDR3 loop spans 19 amino acids. CDR3 residues: CASSLRASGLLNSYNEQFF. Here the CDR3 DNA reads TGTGCCAGCAGCTTAAGGGCTAGCGGCCTGCTTAACTCCTACAATGAGCAGTTCTTC.

This clonotype was observed a handful of times. The rearrangement joins TRBV28 to TRBJ2-2; 9 nucleotides line up with TRBD1. The CDR3 is 16 amino acids. V dropped 6 bases and J dropped 2; count of bases not matched to a gene: 7. The germline gives CDR1 MDHEN, CDR2 SYDVKM. DNA of the CDR3: TGTGCCAGCAGCTCAGACAGGGGGGGAAACACCGGGGAGCTGTTTTTT. Its translation is CASSSDRGGNTGELFF.

J is TRBJ2-7 and V is TRBV20-1; D may be TRBD1 (5 bases). Germline CDR1 reads DFQATT; CDR2 reads SNEGSKA (reference sequence). V lost 1 base and J lost 3, with 13 bases in between. The CDR3 has 14 amino acids. Written as DNA, the CDR3 is TGCAGTGCTAGAGTGTCAAGGACATTCTACGAGCAGTACTTC. It codes for CSARVSRTFYEQYF.

This clonotype was observed a handful of times. The rearrangement uses TRBV7-2 and TRBJ2-1, with 8 bases aligning to TRBD2. Per the germline V gene, CDR1 is SGHTA and CDR2 is FQGNSA. The J segment lost 2 bases and the V segment lost 3 bases, leaving 6 bases of the junction unmatched. This CDR3 is built from 16 residues. CDR3 sequence: CASSFGGRIAYNEQFF. The CDR3 region has the DNA TGTGCCAGCAGCTTTGGCGGGAGGATCGCCTACAATGAGCAGTTCTTC.

There are many counts of this clonotype. CDR3 sequence reads: CAISRRGQGGELFF. CDR3 sequence (DNA): TGTGCCATCAGCCGCAGGGGGCAAGGCGGGGAGCTGTTTTTT. The chain employs TRBV10-3 and TRBJ2-2; 8 nucleotides align to TRBD1. V trimming: 6 bases; J trimming: 7 bases; junction bases outside the gene matches: 7. CDR1 ENHRY and CDR2 SYGVKD come from the germline V gene. This CDR3 has 14 residues.

This clonotype turned up a few times. The rearrangement joins TRBV28 to TRBJ1-1; tentatively, D is TRBD1 (6 bases). The V gene's germline CDR1 is MDHEN and CDR2 SYDVKM. Trimming took 8 bases from V and 6 from J, leaving 16 bases between them. This CDR3 comprises 13 residues. In DNA form, the CDR3 reads TGTGCCAGCTTATACTACAGGGATGCTGAAGCTTTCTTT. Residues: CASLYYRDAEAFF.

This clonotype showed up just a few times. Here the CDR3 reads CASSLGPGVGNIQYF. CDR3 nucleotides: TGTGCCAGCAGCCTCGGTCCGGGAGTCGGAAACATTCAGTACTTC. The chain employs TRBV11-1 and TRBJ2-4; D might be TRBD2 (6 bases). Trimming cost V 5 bases and J 6 bases, with 17 bases left between them. Germline V CDR1 and CDR2: SGHAT, FQDESV (reference sequence). The CDR3 runs to 15 residues.

This clonotype showed up just a few times. The J gene is TRBJ1-5, the V gene TRBV6-6; the D is unclear. This CDR3 region has 13 residues. V lost 2 bases and J lost 4, with 6 bases in between. Looked up from germline, CDR1 is MNHNY and CDR2 is SVGAGI (reference sequence). In DNA, the CDR3 is TGTGCCAGCAGTTACAGCCCAAATCAGCCCCAGCATTTT. Translating gives CASSYSPNQPQHF.

This clonotype was seen a few times. The chain couples TRBV7-8 to TRBJ2-1; 8 bases fit TRBD1. V lost 0 bases to trimming and J lost 6 bases; unmatched junction nucleotides: 7. Per germline, CDR1 SGHVS and CDR2 FQNEAQ. The CDR3 covers 16 residues. The CDR3 sequence is CASSLALGQGSNEQFF. In nucleotides, the CDR3 is TGTGCCAGCAGCTTAGCCTTAGGACAGGGCAGCAATGAGCAGTTCTTC.

The chain uses TRBV7-9 and TRBJ2-7, with D perhaps TRBD1 (6 bases). V was trimmed by 5 bases and J by 6 bases, leaving 11 bases between them. CDR3 size: 12 residues. The germline V gene encodes CDR1 SEHNR and CDR2 FQNEAQ (reference sequence). The CDR3 nucleotides are TGTGCCAGCAGCCCCAACAGGGCCGAGCAGTACTTC. Translated, it gives CASSPNRAEQYF.

In this sample, this clonotype turned up many times. This sequence joins TRBV5-1 and TRBJ2-3; the D is unclear. The CDR3 sequence is 14 residues long. V was pared by 0 bases and J by 6 bases, with 11 bases between. Per the germline V gene, CDR1 is SGHRS and CDR2 is YFSETQ. CDR3 bases: TGCGCCAGCAGCTTGGCCATCCCCGGGGATACGCAGTATTTT. It is translated as CASSLAIPGDTQYF.

This sequence joins TRBV3-1 and TRBJ2-7; D call uncertain. V was pared by 1 base and J by 1 base, with 8 bases between. Germline CDR1 LGHDT, CDR2 YNNKEL (reference sequence). This CDR3 spans 14 amino acids. This CDR3 is CASSQARQSYEQYF. In nucleotides, the CDR3 is TGTGCCAGCAGCCAAGCCCGGCAGTCCTACGAGCAGTACTTC.

This clonotype appeared many times. J is TRBJ1-2 and V is TRBV28; weak D call: TRBD1 (6 bases). There are 13 residues in the CDR3. V lost 3 bases to trimming and J lost 3 bases, with 8 bases between them. Germline CDR1 reads MDHEN; CDR2 reads SYDVKM. The CDR3 spells CASSFRGDYGYTF. The CDR3 DNA is TGTGCCAGCAGTTTCAGGGGTGACTATGGCTACACCTTC.

The chain joins TRBV2 to TRBJ2-7, with 9 bases lining up with TRBD1. Germline V gene data show CDR1 as SNHLY and CDR2 as FYNNEI. V lost 7 bases and J lost 5; bases outside the gene matches: 6. This CDR3 is 13 amino acids long. CDR3 DNA sequence: TGTGCCAGCACTCGGGACAGGGCTGACGAGCAGTACTTC. Protein product: CASTRDRADEQYF.

This clonotype has a handful of counts. The J gene is TRBJ2-7, the V gene TRBV20-1; unclear D gene. From germline, CDR1 is DFQATT and CDR2 SNEGSKA (reference sequence). CDR3 length: 13 amino acids. The V end was cut by 5 bases, the J end by 2 bases, with 13 bases between. The CDR3 loop reads CSAESRSPYEQYF. CDR3 coding DNA: TGCAGTGCTGAGTCCAGGTCCCCCTACGAGCAGTACTTC.

This sequence joins TRBV4-3 and TRBJ1-2, with TRBD1 as a possible D gene (5 bases). The germline V gene has CDR1 LGHNA and CDR2 YSLEER. V lost 0 bases, J lost 7 bases, and 12 bases lay in between. The CDR3 spans 14 residues. The CDR3 bases are TGCGCCAGCAGCCAAGAAGTCAGGGAGGCTGGCTACACCTTC. Its translation is CASSQEVREAGYTF.

This clonotype was observed at least ten times. The V and J genes are TRBV4-1 and TRBJ2-4; D is unresolved. Trimming left V 1 base short and J 0 bases short, with 4 bases between. CDR1 and CDR2 from the germline V gene are MGHRA and YSYEKL. The CDR3 has 14 amino acids. CDR3 region: CASSQGGAKNIQYF. In nucleotides, the CDR3 is TGCGCCAGCAGCCAAGGGGGAGCCAAAAACATTCAGTACTTC.

V usage is TRBV7-9 and J usage is TRBJ2-1; D may be TRBD1 (5 bases). Trimming took 4 bases from V and 8 from J, leaving 18 bases between them. The CDR3 contains 15 residues. Per the germline V gene, CDR1 is SEHNR and CDR2 is FQNEAQ (reference sequence). The CDR3 nucleotides read TGTGCCAGCAGCTCAGGGCAGGGAAATCTCGATGAGCAGTTCTTC. It encodes CASSSGQGNLDEQFF.

The chain combines TRBV15 with TRBJ2-3; 7 positions match TRBD1. The ends lost 0 bases at V and 10 bases at J; junction bases unmatched: 4. Looked up from germline, CDR1 is LNHNV and CDR2 is YYDKDF (reference sequence). The CDR3 consists of 13 residues. The CDR3 DNA reads as TGTGCCACCAGCAGAGAACCCGGGACAGCGCAGTATTTT. This encodes CATSREPGTAQYF. The variable domain in full, completed from reference TRBV15 and TRBJ2-3, reads DAMVIQNPRYQVTQFGKPVTLSCSQTLNHNVMYWYQQKSSQAPKLLFHYYDKDFNNEADTPDNFQSRRPNTSFCFLDIRSPGLGDTAMYLCATSREPGTAQYFGPGTRLTVL.

The V call is TRBV28, the J call TRBJ2-3; 8 nucleotides align to TRBD1. CDR1 is MDHEN and CDR2 is SYDVKM in the germline V gene. CDR3 length: 14 amino acids. J was trimmed by 7 bases and V by 6 bases; bases with no gene match: 9. CDR3 residues: CASRAGQGRNTQYF. The CDR3 nucleotides read TGTGCCAGCAGGGCAGGACAGGGACGGAATACGCAGTATTTT.

This clonotype was recorded a few times. The chain combines TRBV4-1 with TRBJ2-5, with D possibly matching TRBD2 (5 bases). The CDR3 consists of 14 residues. The germline V gene has CDR1 MGHRA and CDR2 YSYEKL. Trimming shortened V by 4 bases and J by 4 bases, and 13 bases separated the two germline ends. CDR3 in amino acids: CASSPIGRGETQYF. CDR3 in DNA: TGCGCCAGCAGCCCCATAGGCCGGGGAGAGACCCAGTACTTC.

The rearrangement joins TRBV6-4 to TRBJ1-5; D is unresolved. Germline loops: CDR1 MRHNA, CDR2 SNTAGT. The CDR3 is 11 amino acids. The ends were cut back, 0 bases at V and 9 bases at J, with 3 bases in the middle. The CDR3 sequence is CASSDSGPQHF. In DNA form, the CDR3 reads TGTGCCAGCAGTGACTCGGGGCCCCAGCATTTT.

The chain links TRBV19 to TRBJ1-5, with D uncertain. CDR1 and CDR2 (germline): LNHDA, SQIVND (reference sequence). V lost 5 bases and J lost 7, with 15 bases in between. The CDR3 length is 14 residues. DNA of the CDR3: TGTGCCAGTAGTTGGGAGGGTAGCAGCCAGCCCCAGCATTTT. Translated: CASSWEGSSQPQHF. Full variable domain (remainder filled in from reference TRBV19 and TRBJ1-5): DGGITQSPKYLFRKEGQNVTLSCEQNLNHDAMYWYRQDPGQGLRLIYYSQIVNDFQKGDIAEGYSVSREKKESFPLTVTSAQKNPTAFYLCASSWEGSSQPQHFGDGTRLSIL.

There are a few counts of this clonotype. This rearrangement joins TRBV14 to TRBJ1-2, with D unresolved. Trimming took off 2 bases at V and 1 base at J, with 5 bases between the two ends. The germline V gene has CDR1 SGHDN and CDR2 FVKESK. The CDR3 extends over 13 amino acids. The CDR3 nucleotides read TGTGCCAGCAGCCAATTGGTTAACTATGGCTACACCTTC. It specifies CASSQLVNYGYTF.